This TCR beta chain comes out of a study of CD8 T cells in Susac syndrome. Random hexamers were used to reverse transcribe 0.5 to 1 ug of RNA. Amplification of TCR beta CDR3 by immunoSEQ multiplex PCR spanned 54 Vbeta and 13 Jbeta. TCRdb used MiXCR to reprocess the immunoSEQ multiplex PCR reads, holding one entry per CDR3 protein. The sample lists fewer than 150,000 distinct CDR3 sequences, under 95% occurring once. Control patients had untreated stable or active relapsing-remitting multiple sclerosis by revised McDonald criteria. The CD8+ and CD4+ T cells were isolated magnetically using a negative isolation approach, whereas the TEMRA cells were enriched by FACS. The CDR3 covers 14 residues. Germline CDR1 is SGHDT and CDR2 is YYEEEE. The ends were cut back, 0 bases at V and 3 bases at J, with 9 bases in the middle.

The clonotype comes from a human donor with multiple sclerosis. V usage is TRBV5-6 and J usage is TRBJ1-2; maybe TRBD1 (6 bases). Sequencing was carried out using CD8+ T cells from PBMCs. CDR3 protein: CASSLGSGDYGYTF. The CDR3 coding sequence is TGTGCCAGCAGCTTGGGATCAGGGGACTATGGCTACACCTTC.